These T cell receptor beta chains were read from a single sample in a study of beta chain features in type 1 diabetes. The assay was immunoSEQ multiplex PCR, and TCRdb's table has in-frame clones only and misses some. The data show 600,000 to 650,000 clones, around 16% seen once. Sequenced: naive CD4+ T cells from blood. The receptors derive from a man younger than 35 in good health. CDR3s include the opening cysteine and the closing phenylalanine or tryptophan. Fields, in order: V gene, J gene, clone size, D gene, CDR3 protein, CDR3 DNA. The D gene is left open where the match is weak. A clone size is listed for some rows: how often the clone was seen (once, few, many), or a class if it is expanded.

v_gene: TRBV9; j_gene: TRBJ2-3; abundance: -; d_gene: TRBD2; CDR3aa: CASSVGPAGRTDTQYF; CDR3nt: TGTGCCAGCAGCGTAGGTCCAGCGGGGCGCACAGATACGCAGTATTTT
v_gene: TRBV10-3; j_gene: TRBJ2-7; abundance: -; d_gene: TRBD2; CDR3aa: CAIRSSGLSYEQYF; CDR3nt: TGTGCCATCAGATCTAGCGGGTTAAGCTACGAGCAGTACTTC
v_gene: TRBV29-1; j_gene: TRBJ2-7; abundance: few; d_gene: TRBD2; CDR3aa: CSVNPGGTYEQYF; CDR3nt: TGCAGCGTTAACCCCGGGGGGACCTACGAGCAGTACTTC
v_gene: TRBV5-6; j_gene: TRBJ2-7; abundance: few; d_gene: -; CDR3aa: CASSFLGEQYF; CDR3nt: TGTGCCAGCAGCTTCTTGGGGGAGCAGTACTTC
v_gene: TRBV9; j_gene: TRBJ2-5; abundance: -; d_gene: TRBD2; CDR3aa: CASSVPSGTGETQYF; CDR3nt: TGTGCCAGCAGCGTACCTAGCGGGACCGGGGAGACCCAGTACTTC
v_gene: TRBV5-4; j_gene: TRBJ1-1; abundance: few; d_gene: -; CDR3aa: CASSLAGTAMNTEAFF; CDR3nt: TGTGCCAGCAGCTTGGCAGGAACGGCCATGAACACTGAAGCTTTCTTT
v_gene: TRBV7-3; j_gene: TRBJ2-1; abundance: -; d_gene: TRBD2; CDR3aa: CASSPSGNEQFF; CDR3nt: TGTGCCAGCAGCCCTAGCGGGAATGAGCAGTTCTTC
v_gene: TRBV25-1; j_gene: TRBJ2-7; abundance: -; d_gene: TRBD2; CDR3aa: CASSSWPSGSYEQYF; CDR3nt: TGTGCCAGCAGCTCCTGGCCTAGCGGGAGCTACGAGCAGTACTTC
v_gene: TRBV9; j_gene: TRBJ2-7; abundance: few; d_gene: -; CDR3aa: CARKDYPQYF; CDR3nt: TGTGCCAGAAAGGACTACCCGCAGTACTTC
v_gene: TRBV30; j_gene: TRBJ2-3; abundance: -; d_gene: -; CDR3aa: CASEWRGGTDTQYF; CDR3nt: TGTGCCTCGGAGTGGAGGGGGGGCACAGATACGCAGTATTTT
v_gene: TRBV2; j_gene: TRBJ2-3; abundance: -; d_gene: TRBD1; CDR3aa: CASSSGQVGADTQYF; CDR3nt: TGTGCCAGCAGTTCGGGACAGGTCGGCGCAGATACGCAGTATTTT
v_gene: TRBV10-3; j_gene: TRBJ1-1; abundance: few; d_gene: -; CDR3aa: CAILSQGSTEAFF; CDR3nt: TGTGCCATCTTAAGCCAGGGTAGCACTGAAGCTTTCTTT
v_gene: TRBV7-2; j_gene: TRBJ2-2; abundance: -; d_gene: -; CDR3aa: CASSSYTGELFF; CDR3nt: TGTGCCAGCAGCTCATATACCGGGGAGCTGTTTTTT
v_gene: TRBV18; j_gene: TRBJ1-4; abundance: -; d_gene: -; CDR3aa: CASSHGADSDEKLFF; CDR3nt: TGTGCCAGCTCACATGGTGCGGACAGTGATGAAAAACTGTTTTTT
v_gene: TRBV6-4; j_gene: TRBJ2-3; abundance: -; d_gene: TRBD1; CDR3aa: CASSRQGLTDTQYF; CDR3nt: TGTGCCAGCAGCCGACAGGGCCTCACAGATACGCAGTATTTT
v_gene: TRBV7-3; j_gene: TRBJ2-3; abundance: -; d_gene: -; CDR3aa: CASSLGLASYTDTQYF; CDR3nt: TGTGCCAGCAGCTTAGGATTGGCAAGCTACACAGATACGCAGTATTTT
v_gene: TRBV5-4; j_gene: TRBJ1-6; abundance: -; d_gene: TRBD1; CDR3aa: CASSSVDRDNSPLHF; CDR3nt: TGTGCCAGCAGCTCGGTGGACAGGGATAATTCACCCCTCCACTTT
v_gene: TRBV9; j_gene: TRBJ1-3; abundance: -; d_gene: TRBD1; CDR3aa: CASSVLARGYGNTIYF; CDR3nt: TGTGCCAGCAGCGTGTTGGCCAGGGGGTATGGAAACACCATATATTTT
v_gene: TRBV27; j_gene: TRBJ1-2; abundance: few; d_gene: -; CDR3aa: CASSLFPRIHYTF; CDR3nt: TGTGCCAGCAGTTTATTTCCCAGAATACACTACACCTTC
v_gene: TRBV5-4; j_gene: TRBJ1-6; abundance: few; d_gene: -; CDR3aa: CASSTDSKSSYNSPLHF; CDR3nt: TGTGCCAGCAGCACCGACTCAAAGAGCTCCTATAATTCACCCCTCCACTTT
v_gene: TRBV28; j_gene: TRBJ1-2; abundance: -; d_gene: -; CDR3aa: CASTGNYGYTF; CDR3nt: TGTGCCAGCACGGGAAACTATGGCTACACCTTC
v_gene: TRBV28; j_gene: TRBJ1-3; abundance: -; d_gene: -; CDR3aa: CASSSSPTGFVGNTIYF; CDR3nt: TGTGCCAGCAGTTCTTCCCCGACAGGCTTTGTTGGAAACACCATATATTTT
v_gene: TRBV30; j_gene: TRBJ1-6; abundance: -; d_gene: -; CDR3aa: CAWSAKVKSPLHF; CDR3nt: TGTGCCTGGAGTGCCAAGGTTAAATCACCCCTCCACTTT
v_gene: TRBV2; j_gene: TRBJ2-3; abundance: many; d_gene: TRBD2; CDR3aa: CASSASGRTDTQYF; CDR3nt: TGTGCCAGCAGTGCTAGCGGACGCACAGATACGCAGTATTTT
v_gene: TRBV6-1; j_gene: TRBJ2-1; abundance: few; d_gene: -; CDR3aa: CASSDPGERNEQFF; CDR3nt: TGTGCCAGCAGTGACCCAGGGGAGCGCAATGAGCAGTTCTTC
v_gene: TRBV5-6; j_gene: TRBJ2-5; abundance: -; d_gene: TRBD2; CDR3aa: CASSVRLAGGLETQYF; CDR3nt: TGTGCCAGCAGCGTTAGACTAGCGGGGGGGCTGGAGACCCAGTACTTC
v_gene: TRBV28; j_gene: TRBJ2-3; abundance: -; d_gene: -; CDR3aa: CAISRADRTDTQYF; CDR3nt: TGTGCCATCTCCCGGGCAGACCGCACAGATACGCAGTATTTT
v_gene: TRBV7-8; j_gene: TRBJ1-1; abundance: -; d_gene: -; CDR3aa: CASSLGDRRAFF; CDR3nt: TGTGCCAGCAGCTTAGGTGACAGGAGAGCTTTCTTT
v_gene: TRBV5-1; j_gene: TRBJ2-3; abundance: -; d_gene: -; CDR3aa: CASSLAGVVGTDTQYF; CDR3nt: TGCGCCAGCAGCTTGGCCGGGGTTGTCGGCACAGATACGCAGTATTTT
v_gene: TRBV29-1; j_gene: TRBJ1-1; abundance: -; d_gene: -; CDR3aa: CSVVRRGGNTEAFF; CDR3nt: TGCAGCGTTGTGCGCAGAGGCGGGAACACTGAAGCCTTCTTT
v_gene: TRBV7-2; j_gene: TRBJ2-7; abundance: -; d_gene: -; CDR3aa: CASSFSTLRTVRRGEQYF; CDR3nt: TGTGCCAGCAGCTTTAGCACTCTCCGGACCGTTAGGAGGGGCGAGCAGTACTTC
v_gene: TRBV19; j_gene: TRBJ1-2; abundance: -; d_gene: -; CDR3aa: CASRAQWGGYTF; CDR3nt: TGTGCCAGTAGAGCACAGTGGGGTGGCTACACCTTC
v_gene: TRBV6-5; j_gene: TRBJ1-2; abundance: -; d_gene: -; CDR3aa: CASSYLGNGYTF; CDR3nt: TGTGCCAGCAGTTACTTGGGAAACGGCTACACCTTC
v_gene: TRBV28; j_gene: TRBJ1-6; abundance: -; d_gene: -; CDR3aa: CASSPTAILNSPLHF; CDR3nt: TGTGCCAGCAGTCCGACGGCTATTTTGAATTCACCCCTCCACTTT
v_gene: TRBV28; j_gene: TRBJ2-7; abundance: few; d_gene: -; CDR3aa: CASSPRTRLREQYF; CDR3nt: TGTGCCAGCAGCCCTCGGACAAGACTACGGGAGCAGTACTTC
v_gene: TRBV9; j_gene: TRBJ2-1; abundance: -; d_gene: -; CDR3aa: CASSVGVPYEQFF; CDR3nt: TGTGCCAGCAGCGTAGGGGTGCCGTATGAGCAGTTCTTC
v_gene: TRBV18; j_gene: TRBJ1-5; abundance: -; d_gene: -; CDR3aa: CASSRDGYSNQPQHF; CDR3nt: TGTGCCAGCTCCAGGGATGGTTATAGCAATCAGCCCCAGCATTTT
v_gene: TRBV7-9; j_gene: TRBJ2-5; abundance: -; d_gene: -; CDR3aa: CASSLGLKTQYF; CDR3nt: TGTGCCAGCAGCTTAGGGTTAAAGACCCAGTACTTC
v_gene: TRBV30; j_gene: TRBJ1-2; abundance: few; d_gene: -; CDR3aa: CAFSTGNYGYTF; CDR3nt: TGTGCCTTTTCAACAGGAAACTATGGCTACACCTTC
v_gene: TRBV18; j_gene: TRBJ2-5; abundance: -; d_gene: -; CDR3aa: CASSPRGGHGQETQYF; CDR3nt: TGTGCCAGCTCACCACGCGGGGGACACGGCCAAGAGACCCAGTACTTC
v_gene: TRBV13; j_gene: TRBJ2-2; abundance: -; d_gene: -; CDR3aa: CASRPDRNTGELFF; CDR3nt: TGTGCCAGCAGACCGGACAGGAACACCGGGGAGCTGTTTTTT
v_gene: TRBV4-2; j_gene: TRBJ2-7; abundance: few; d_gene: -; CDR3aa: CASSQDRRKSYEQYF; CDR3nt: TGTGCCAGCAGCCAAGACAGGCGAAAGTCCTACGAGCAGTACTTC